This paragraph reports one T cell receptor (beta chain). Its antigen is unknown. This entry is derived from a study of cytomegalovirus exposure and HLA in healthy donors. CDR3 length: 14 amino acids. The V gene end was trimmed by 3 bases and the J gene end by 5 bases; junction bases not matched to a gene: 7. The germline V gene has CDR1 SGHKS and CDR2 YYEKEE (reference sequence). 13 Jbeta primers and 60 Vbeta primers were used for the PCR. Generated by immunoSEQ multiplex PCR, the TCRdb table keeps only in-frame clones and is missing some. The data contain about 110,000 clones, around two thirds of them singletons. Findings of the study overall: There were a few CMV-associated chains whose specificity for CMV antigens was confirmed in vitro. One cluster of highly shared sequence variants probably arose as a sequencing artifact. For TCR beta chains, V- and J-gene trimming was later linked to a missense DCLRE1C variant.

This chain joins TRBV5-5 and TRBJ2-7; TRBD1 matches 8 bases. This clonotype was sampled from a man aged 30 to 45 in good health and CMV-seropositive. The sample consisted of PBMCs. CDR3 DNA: TGTGCCAGCAGCTCCGGACAGGGCTCGCACGAGCAGTACTTC. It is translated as CASSSGQGSHEQYF.